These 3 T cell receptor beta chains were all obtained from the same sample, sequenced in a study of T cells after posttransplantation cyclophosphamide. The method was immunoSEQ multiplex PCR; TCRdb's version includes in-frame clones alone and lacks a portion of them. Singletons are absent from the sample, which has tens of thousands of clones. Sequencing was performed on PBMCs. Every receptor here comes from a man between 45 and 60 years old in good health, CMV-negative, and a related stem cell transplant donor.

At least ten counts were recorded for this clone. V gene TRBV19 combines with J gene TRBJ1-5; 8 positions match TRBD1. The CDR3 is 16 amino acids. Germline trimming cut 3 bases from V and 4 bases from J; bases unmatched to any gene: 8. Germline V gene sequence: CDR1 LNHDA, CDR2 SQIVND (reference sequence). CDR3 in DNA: TGTGCCAGTAGTATCCATTCGGGACAGGCTAATCAGCCCCAGCATTTT. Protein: CASSIHSGQANQPQHF.

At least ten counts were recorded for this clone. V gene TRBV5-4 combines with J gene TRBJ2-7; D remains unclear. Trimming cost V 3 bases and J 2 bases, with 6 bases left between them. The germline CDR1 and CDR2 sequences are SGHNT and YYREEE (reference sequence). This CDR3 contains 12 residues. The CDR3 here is CASSSWPYEQYF. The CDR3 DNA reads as TGTGCCAGCAGCTCGTGGCCCTACGAGCAGTACTTC.

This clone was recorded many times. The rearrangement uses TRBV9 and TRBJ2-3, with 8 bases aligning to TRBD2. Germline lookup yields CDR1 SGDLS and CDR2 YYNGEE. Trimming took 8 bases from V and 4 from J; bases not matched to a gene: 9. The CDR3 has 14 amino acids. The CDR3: CASSDDGRADTQYF. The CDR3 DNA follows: TGTGCCAGTTCCGACGACGGGAGGGCAGATACGCAGTATTTT.